Presented here are 31 T cell receptor beta chains from one specimen sequenced in a study of T cell repertoires in cytomegalovirus infection. Via MiXCR, TCRdb re-called the reads, giving one row per CDR3 protein. The sample yields some 280,000 distinct CDR3 sequences, roughly 13% seen once. The sample comprised PBMCs. These receptors were collected from a human donor in good health (CMV status not recorded). Some clones in this sample may be carry-over from other donors' samples.

This clonotype has just one count. Here the CDR3 DNA reads TGTGCCAGCAGCCCACCCCAGGGGCGGGGGCCCCTCCACTTT. Encoded protein: CASSPPQGRGPLHF. V is TRBV7-3 and J is TRBJ1-6, with D possibly TRBD1 on 6 matching bases. Between the trimmed V and J ends, which lost 5 bases and 13 bases, there was a span of 18 bases. The CDR3 spans 14 residues. CDR1 SGHTA and CDR2 FQGTGA come from the germline V gene.

This clonotype has at least ten counts. The V and J genes are TRBV7-8 and TRBJ1-4, with D maybe TRBD1 (5 bases). The germline V gene encodes CDR1 SGHVS and CDR2 FQNEAQ. CDR3 length: 13 amino acids. With 5 bases removed from V and 10 bases from J, the gap between germline ends came to 14 bases. In nucleotides, the CDR3 is TGTGCCAGCAGCGCTTCGGGGGGAGGAAAACTGTTTTTT. Translating gives CASSASGGGKLFF.

There are many counts of this clonotype. The V and J genes are TRBV7-2 and TRBJ1-5; possible D gene TRBD1, 6 bases. The CDR3 consists of 14 residues. CDR1 SGHTA and CDR2 FQGNSA come from the germline V gene. Trimming cost V 5 bases and J 6 bases, with 14 bases left between them. The CDR3 nucleotides read TGTGCCAGCAGCGCAGGGGAGTTTGGTCAGCCCCAGCATTTT. This translates into CASSAGEFGQPQHF.

This clonotype appeared many times. The rearrangement joins TRBV7-8 to TRBJ1-1, with a tentative D call TRBD1 (5 bases). The CDR3 contains 14 residues. Germline CDR1 and CDR2: SGHVS and FQNEAQ. V was clipped by 5 bases and J by 0 bases, with 10 bases between them. The DNA of the CDR3 is TGTGCCAGCAGCCCCGGGGGGGTGAACACTGAAGCTTTCTTT. The encoded protein is CASSPGGVNTEAFF.

The sample holds many counts of this clonotype. This chain connects TRBV7-2 to TRBJ2-7; 8 nucleotides align to TRBD2. This CDR3 is built from 15 residues. With 5 bases clipped from V and 0 bases from J, the junction kept 6 bases outside the gene matches. Looked up from germline, CDR1 is SGHTA and CDR2 is FQGNSA. The CDR3 nucleotides read TGTGCCAGCAGCCTGTACGGGGGGGGCTCCTACGAGCAGTACTTC. Residues: CASSLYGGGSYEQYF.

This clonotype was counted between two and nine times. The chain links TRBV7-9 to TRBJ2-7; D call uncertain. This CDR3 has 12 amino acids. Germline CDR1 and CDR2: SEHNR and FQNEAQ (reference sequence). The ends were cut back, 0 bases at V and 6 bases at J, with 6 bases in the middle. CDR3 nucleotides: TGTGCCAGCAGCTTAGCTTCGGGCGAGCAGTACTTC. The encoded protein is CASSLASGEQYF. The full variable domain, with the rest looked up from reference TRBV7-9 and TRBJ2-7, is DTGVSQNPRHKITKRGQNVTFRCDPISEHNRLYWYRQTLGQGPEFLTYFQNEAQLEKSRLLSDRFSAERPKGSFSTLEIQRTEQGDSAMYLCASSLASGEQYFGPGTRLTVT.

This clonotype was counted only a few times. V gene TRBV28 combines with J gene TRBJ1-2; 8 bases line up with TRBD1. V was pared by 6 bases and J by 3 bases, with 9 bases of the junction left unmatched. The CDR3 has 15 amino acids. Germline lookup yields CDR1 MDHEN and CDR2 SYDVKM. The CDR3 coding sequence is TGTGCCAGCAGCTCCGGACAGGGCAGGGACTATGGCTACACCTTC. Protein product: CASSSGQGRDYGYTF.

The table lists this clonotype with many counts. The J gene is TRBJ2-2, the V gene TRBV20-1; no clear D. The V and J ends lost 6 bases and 3 bases respectively, with 2 bases between them. CDR3 size: 10 residues. In germline, CDR1 is DFQATT, CDR2 SNEGSKA (reference sequence). CDR3 DNA: TGCAGTGCGTACACCGGGGAGCTGTTTTTT. The encoded protein is CSAYTGELFF.

This clonotype was counted at least ten times. The chain combines TRBV7-2 with TRBJ2-1; 8 nucleotides match TRBD1. This CDR3 is built from 15 residues. The trim removed 1 base at V and 2 bases at J, leaving 1 base unmatched. Germline V gives CDR1 SGHTA, CDR2 FQGNSA. The CDR3 loop is CASSLDRGAYNEQFF. The DNA for the CDR3 is TGTGCCAGCAGCTTAGACAGGGGGGCCTACAATGAGCAGTTCTTC.

This clonotype occurred a few times. This sequence joins TRBV4-2 and TRBJ1-1, with D perhaps matching TRBD1 (6 bases). The germline V gene has CDR1 LGHNA and CDR2 YNFKEQ. The ends were cut back, 4 bases at V and 5 bases at J, with 17 bases in the middle. CDR3 length equals 15 residues. The chain's CDR3 is CASSPDRTVGTEAFF. The CDR3 nucleotides read TGTGCCAGCAGCCCTGACCGGACAGTGGGAACTGAAGCTTTCTTT.

The genes are TRBV18 and TRBJ1-4, with TRBD1 identical over 8 bases. The CDR3 loop spans 14 amino acids. V shed 4 bases, J shed 8 bases, and the junction held 6 bases outside the gene matches. Germline V gene lookup returns CDR1 KGHSH and CDR2 LQKENI. DNA of the CDR3: TGTGCCAGCTCACAGACAGGGGAAGGAGAAAAACTGTTTTTT. Its translation is CASSQTGEGEKLFF.

Ten or more counts support this clonotype. This chain links TRBV7-9 with TRBJ2-1, with 9 positions matching TRBD1. The length of the CDR3 is 17 residues. From germline, CDR1 is SEHNR and CDR2 FQNEAQ (reference sequence). Germline trimming cut 1 base from V and 3 bases from J; bases unmatched to any gene: 7. CDR3 loop: CASSLGTGTGSYNEQFF. The CDR3 DNA reads as TGTGCCAGCAGCTTAGGCACCGGGACAGGGAGCTACAATGAGCAGTTCTTC.

The chain has TRBV18 and TRBJ2-5, with D tentatively TRBD2 (6 bases). The ends were cut back, 6 bases at V and 2 bases at J, with 10 bases in the middle. Germline V gene sequence: CDR1 KGHSH, CDR2 LQKENI. This CDR3 has 13 amino acids. DNA of the CDR3: TGTGCCAGCTCTCCGACTAGTCAAGAGACCCAGTACTTC. It specifies CASSPTSQETQYF. Using reference TRBV18 and TRBJ2-5 for the parts outside the CDR3, the full variable domain is NAGVMQNPRHLVRRRGQEARLRCSPMKGHSHVYWYRQLPEEGLKFMVYLQKENIIDESGMPKERFSAEFPKEGPSILRIQQVVRGDSAAYFCASSPTSQETQYFGPGTRLLVL.

The chain is built from TRBV4-2 and TRBJ1-5; possibly TRBD1 for D (6 bases). The CDR3 contains 15 residues. Germline V gene sequence: CDR1 LGHNA, CDR2 YNFKEQ. With 0 bases removed from V and 4 bases from J, the gap between germline ends came to 10 bases. The CDR3 bases are TGTGCCAGCAGCCAAGAGGGGGACACTAATCAGCCCCAGCATTTT. It is translated as CASSQEGDTNQPQHF.

V and J are TRBV28 and TRBJ1-3; D is ambiguous. Germline assignment: CDR1 MDHEN and CDR2 SYDVKM. Between the trimmed V and J ends, which lost 7 bases and 3 bases, there was a span of 10 bases. The CDR3 has 13 amino acids. The chain's CDR3 is CASKRFGGNTIYF. The CDR3 DNA reads as TGTGCCAGCAAGAGGTTCGGTGGAAACACCATATATTTT.

In this sample, this clonotype turned up many times. This chain links TRBV7-2 with TRBJ1-5; D call uncertain. This CDR3 comprises 15 residues. Germline V lookup: CDR1 SGHTA, CDR2 FQGNSA. Trimming shortened V by 5 bases and J by 4 bases, and 15 bases separated the two germline ends. The CDR3 bases are TGTGCCAGCAGCCAGGACCGGAACCCTAATCAGCCCCAGCATTTT. It encodes CASSQDRNPNQPQHF.

This clonotype was found many times. The rearrangement links TRBV7-2 to TRBJ2-7; the D is unclear. Trimming took 2 bases from V and 6 from J, leaving 8 bases between them. Germline V gene sequence: CDR1 SGHTA, CDR2 FQGNSA. CDR3 length: 12 residues. CDR3 sequence reads: CASSLQSLEQYF. The CDR3 DNA reads as TGTGCCAGCAGCTTACAGTCGCTCGAGCAGTACTTC. The variable domain in full, with the rest retrieved from reference TRBV7-2 and TRBJ2-7, is GAGVSQSPSNKVTEKGKDVELRCDPISGHTALYWYRQSLGQGLEFLIYFQGNSAPDKSGLPSDRFSAERTGGSVSTLTIQRTQQEDSAVYLCASSLQSLEQYFGPGTRLTVT.

This clonotype was seen ten or more times. The chain links TRBV7-9 to TRBJ1-2, with no clear D. The CDR3 totals 14 residues. Trimming left V 4 bases short and J 2 bases short, with 11 bases between. Germline V gene data show CDR1 as SEHNR and CDR2 as FQNEAQ (reference sequence). The CDR3 DNA sequence: TGTGCCAGCAGCTCGGGCGTAGGGAACTATGGCTACACCTTC. Protein sequence: CASSSGVGNYGYTF.

This clonotype was found many times. The V gene is TRBV7-2, the J gene TRBJ2-5, with 7 nucleotides matching TRBD2. Trimming removed 2 bases from V and 0 bases from J; junction bases left unmatched: 3. Germline CDR1 reads SGHTA; CDR2 reads FQGNSA. The CDR3 has 15 amino acids. The CDR3 here is CASSLQAGYQETQYF. The DNA for the CDR3 is TGTGCCAGCAGCTTACAAGCGGGATACCAAGAGACCCAGTACTTC.

This clonotype has only a few counts. The DNA of the CDR3 is TGTGCCAGCAGCTACGGAACCAGGGTTCAGACCCAGTACTTC. Translating it yields CASSYGTRVQTQYF. V is TRBV5-5 and J is TRBJ2-5; perhaps TRBD1 as D (5 bases). Germline V gene lookup returns CDR1 SGHKS and CDR2 YYEKEE (reference sequence). V gave up 3 bases and J gave up 6 bases, with 15 bases separating them. CDR3 size: 14 residues.

This clonotype was counted between two and nine times. This chain links TRBV7-2 with TRBJ1-2; unclear D gene. CDR3 length: 15 amino acids. CDR1 and CDR2 (germline): SGHTA, FQGNSA. V lost 2 bases and J lost 3, with 13 bases in between. CDR3 bases: TGTGCCAGCAGCTTACGGCAAAGCCGGGACTATGGCTACACCTTC. Translation: CASSLRQSRDYGYTF.

This clonotype was counted many times. J is TRBJ2-7 and V is TRBV28; a weak D match, TRBD2 (6 bases). Per germline, CDR1 MDHEN and CDR2 SYDVKM. The CDR3 spans 13 residues. The V gene lost 7 bases and the J gene lost 4 bases, with 14 bases spanning the gap. The CDR3 region has the DNA TGTGCCAGCACTCTAGCGCGAGTTTACGAGCAGTACTTC. The encoded protein is CASTLARVYEQYF.

Ten or more counts support this clonotype. The chain is built from TRBV6-1 and TRBJ2-6; D is ambiguous. The germline CDR1 and CDR2 sequences are MNHNS and SASEGT. This CDR3 contains 15 residues. Trimming shortened V by 0 bases and J by 0 bases, and 3 bases separated the two germline ends. CDR3 protein: CASSEARSGANVLTF. The CDR3 DNA is TGTGCCAGCAGTGAAGCTCGCTCTGGGGCCAACGTCCTGACTTTC.

Many counts were recorded for this clonotype. The genes are TRBV7-9 and TRBJ1-2, with 7 bases identical to TRBD1. CDR1 is SEHNR and CDR2 is FQNEAQ in the germline V gene (reference sequence). The CDR3 is 12 residues long. V shed 11 bases, J shed 4 bases, and the junction held 7 bases outside the gene matches. CDR3 amino acids: CAGGQEPYGYTF. CDR3 DNA: TGTGCCGGCGGACAGGAGCCCTATGGCTACACCTTC. Drawing the rest from reference TRBV7-9 and TRBJ1-2, the complete variable domain is DTGVSQNPRHKITKRGQNVTFRCDPISEHNRLYWYRQTLGQGPEFLTYFQNEAQLEKSRLLSDRFSAERPKGSFSTLEIQRTEQGDSAMYLCAGGQEPYGYTFGSGTRLTVV.

The V and J genes are TRBV2 and TRBJ2-3, with unresolved D. Trimming took 6 bases from V and 2 from J, leaving 9 bases between them. This CDR3 has 13 amino acids. Germline CDR1 reads SNHLY; CDR2 reads FYNNEI. The CDR3 nucleotides read TGTGCCAGCAGAGTTCTGAACACAGATACGCAGTATTTT. This codes for CASRVLNTDTQYF.

This clonotype was observed many times. The rearrangement links TRBV7-6 to TRBJ2-7; D remains unclear. The CDR3 covers 15 residues. Trimming removed 2 bases at V and 7 bases at J, with 18 bases between. Germline V CDR1 and CDR2: SGHVS, FNYEAQ. CDR3 in amino acids: CASSLLPLNSEEQYF. The CDR3 coding sequence is TGTGCCAGCAGCTTACTACCGCTGAACTCTGAAGAGCAGTACTTC.

Only a few counts were recorded for this clonotype. This chain uses TRBV19 with TRBJ2-1; 7 bases match TRBD1. Germline V gene sequence: CDR1 LNHDA, CDR2 SQIVND (reference sequence). This CDR3 region has 15 residues. Germline trimming cut 3 bases from V and 7 bases from J; bases unmatched to any gene: 9. The CDR3 DNA reads TGTGCCAGTAGTATTATCGGGACAGCCAGTAATGAGCAGTTCTTC. It codes for CASSIIGTASNEQFF.

In its sample, this clonotype was seen a few times. The J gene is TRBJ2-5, the V gene TRBV27, with D tentatively TRBD1 (6 bases). Trimming cost V 7 bases and J 3 bases, with 15 bases left between them. Germline V gene data show CDR1 as MNHEY and CDR2 as SMNVEV (reference sequence). This CDR3 contains 14 residues. CDR3 region: CASKTQGHEETQYF. CDR3 coding DNA: TGTGCCAGCAAAACTCAGGGACATGAAGAGACCCAGTACTTC.

This clonotype turned up a few times. The chain recombines TRBV6-5 with TRBJ1-2; D unclear. Looked up from germline, CDR1 is MNHEY and CDR2 is SVGAGI. Trimming removed 6 bases at V and 6 bases at J, with 32 bases between. The CDR3 is 19 amino acids. The CDR3 DNA reads as TGTGCCAGCAGCCAACTGGTACGGCATACGTATAGGGAATTAAATGGCTACACCTTC. Protein sequence: CASSQLVRHTYRELNGYTF.

This clonotype was observed many times. The rearrangement joins TRBV4-1 to TRBJ2-5; possible D gene TRBD2, 6 bases. V was pared by 4 bases and J by 4 bases, with 16 bases between. CDR3 length: 15 residues. Germline assignment: CDR1 MGHRA and CDR2 YSYEKL. In DNA, the CDR3 is TGCGCCAGCAGCCCCCCGGGGGTTGAGGGAGAGACCCAGTACTTC. Translation gives CASSPPGVEGETQYF.

This clonotype was detected a few times. The rearrangement links TRBV4-2 to TRBJ2-1; perhaps TRBD2 as D (5 bases). The germline V gene has CDR1 LGHNA and CDR2 YNFKEQ. V was shortened by 0 bases and J by 3 bases, with 12 bases between the two germline ends. The CDR3 spans 16 residues. Here the CDR3 reads CASSQDPGLLYNEQFF. The CDR3 bases are TGTGCCAGCAGCCAAGATCCTGGACTCCTCTACAATGAGCAGTTCTTC.